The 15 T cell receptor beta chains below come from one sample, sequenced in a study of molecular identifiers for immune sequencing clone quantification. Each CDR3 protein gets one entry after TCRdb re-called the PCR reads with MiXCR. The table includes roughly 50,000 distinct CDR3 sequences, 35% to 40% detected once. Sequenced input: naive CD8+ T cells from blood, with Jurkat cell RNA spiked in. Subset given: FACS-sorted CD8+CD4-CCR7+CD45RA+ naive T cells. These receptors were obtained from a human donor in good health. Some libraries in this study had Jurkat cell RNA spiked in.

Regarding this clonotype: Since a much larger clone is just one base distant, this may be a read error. CDR3: CASSFLAGMDEQFF. CDR3 DNA: TGTGCCAGCAGTTTTTTGGCGGGTATGGATGAGCAGTTCTTC. V gene TRBV28 combines with J gene TRBJ2-1; a weak D match, TRBD2 (5 bases). The CDR3 is 14 amino acids. V was trimmed by 3 bases and J by 8 bases, leaving 14 bases between them. Per germline, CDR1 MDHEN and CDR2 SYDVKM.

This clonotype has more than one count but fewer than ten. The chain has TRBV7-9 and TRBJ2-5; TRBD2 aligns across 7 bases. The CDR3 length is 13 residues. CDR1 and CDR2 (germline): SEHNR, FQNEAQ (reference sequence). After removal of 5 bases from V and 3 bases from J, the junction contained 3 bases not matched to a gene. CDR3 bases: TGTGCCAGCAGCGCCCTAGCGGAAGAGACCCAGTACTTC. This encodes CASSALAEETQYF. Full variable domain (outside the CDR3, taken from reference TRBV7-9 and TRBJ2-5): DTGVSQNPRHKITKRGQNVTFRCDPISEHNRLYWYRQTLGQGPEFLTYFQNEAQLEKSRLLSDRFSAERPKGSFSTLEIQRTEQGDSAMYLCASSALAEETQYFGPGTRLLVL.

The CDR3 DNA reads TGTGCCAGCAGCCACGACAGGGCCGGGGCCAACGTCCTGACTTTC. It encodes CASSHDRAGANVLTF. V and J are TRBV12-3 or TRBV12-4 and TRBJ2-6, with TRBD1 identical over 7 bases. The junction had 6 bases not matched to a gene; V was cut back by 6 bases and J by 4 bases. The CDR3 extends over 15 amino acids.

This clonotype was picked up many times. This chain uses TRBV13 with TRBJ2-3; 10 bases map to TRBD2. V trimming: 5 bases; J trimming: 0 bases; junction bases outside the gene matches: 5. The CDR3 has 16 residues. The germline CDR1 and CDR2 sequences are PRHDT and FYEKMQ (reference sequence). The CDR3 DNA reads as TGTGCCAGCAGCAATACTAGCGGGACTAGCACAGATACGCAGTATTTT. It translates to CASSNTSGTSTDTQYF.

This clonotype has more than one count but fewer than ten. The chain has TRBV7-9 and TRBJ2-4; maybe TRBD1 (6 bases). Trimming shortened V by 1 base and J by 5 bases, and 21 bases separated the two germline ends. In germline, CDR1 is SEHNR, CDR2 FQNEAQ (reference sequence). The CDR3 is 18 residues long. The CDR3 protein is CASSLEGTHPALENIQYF. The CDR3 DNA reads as TGTGCCAGCAGCTTAGAAGGGACACACCCTGCCCTGGAAAACATTCAGTACTTC.

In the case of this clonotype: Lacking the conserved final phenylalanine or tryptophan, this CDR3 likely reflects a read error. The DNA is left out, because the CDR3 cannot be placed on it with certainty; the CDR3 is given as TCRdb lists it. This CDR3 reads CASSSPPSAGAPYRTGANVLPI. The chain joins TRBV28 to TRBJ2-6; whether TRBD1, the table's D call, matches the DNA was not checked. The CDR3 spans 22 amino acids, including both terminal residues. Germline CDR1 is MDHEN and CDR2 is SYDVKM.

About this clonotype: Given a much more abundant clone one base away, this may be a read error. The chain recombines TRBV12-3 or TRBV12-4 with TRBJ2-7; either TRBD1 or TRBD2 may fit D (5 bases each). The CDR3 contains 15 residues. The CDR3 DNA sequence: TGTGCCAGCAGTAATCACGGGACGCTCTTCTACAAGCAGTACTTC. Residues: CASSNHGTLFYKQYF.

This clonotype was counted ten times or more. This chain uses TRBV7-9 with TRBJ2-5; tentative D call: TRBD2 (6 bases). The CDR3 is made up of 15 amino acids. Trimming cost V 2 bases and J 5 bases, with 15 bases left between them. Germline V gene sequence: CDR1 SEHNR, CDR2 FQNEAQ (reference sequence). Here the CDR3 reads CASSLSRGGEETQYF. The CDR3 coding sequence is TGTGCCAGCAGCTTATCGAGGGGAGGAGAGGAGACCCAGTACTTC.

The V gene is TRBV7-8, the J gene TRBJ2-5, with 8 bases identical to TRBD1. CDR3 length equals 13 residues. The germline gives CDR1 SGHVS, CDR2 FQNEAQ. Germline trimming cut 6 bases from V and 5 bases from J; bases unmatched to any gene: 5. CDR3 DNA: TGTGCCAGCAGGCCAGGGGGCGCGGAGACCCAGTACTTC. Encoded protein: CASRPGGAETQYF. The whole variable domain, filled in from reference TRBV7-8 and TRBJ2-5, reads GAGVSQSPRYKVAKRGQDVALRCDPISGHVSLFWYQQALGQGPEFLTYFQNEAQLDKSGLPSDRFFAERPEGSVSTLKIQRTQQEDSAVYLCASRPGGAETQYFGPGTRLLVL.

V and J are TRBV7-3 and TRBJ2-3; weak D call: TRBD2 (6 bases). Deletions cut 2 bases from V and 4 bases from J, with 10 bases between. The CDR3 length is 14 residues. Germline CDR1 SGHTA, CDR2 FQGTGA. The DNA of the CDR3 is TGTGCCAGCAGCTTACTTTCGGGAGCAGATACGCAGTATTTT. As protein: CASSLLSGADTQYF.

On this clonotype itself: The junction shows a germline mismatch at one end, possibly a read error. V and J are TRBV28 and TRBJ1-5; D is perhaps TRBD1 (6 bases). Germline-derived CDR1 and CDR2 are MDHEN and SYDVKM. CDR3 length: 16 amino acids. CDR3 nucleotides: TGTGCCAGCAGTGAGTACAGGGACCCTGGTTATCAGCCCCTGCATTTT. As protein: CASSEYRDPGYQPLHF. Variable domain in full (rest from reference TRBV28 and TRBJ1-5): DVKVTQSSRYLVKRTGEKVFLECVQDMDHENMFWYRQDPGLGLRLIYFSYDVKMKEKGDIPEGYSVSREKKERFSLILESASTNQTSMYLCASSEYRDPGYQPLHFGDGTRLSIL.

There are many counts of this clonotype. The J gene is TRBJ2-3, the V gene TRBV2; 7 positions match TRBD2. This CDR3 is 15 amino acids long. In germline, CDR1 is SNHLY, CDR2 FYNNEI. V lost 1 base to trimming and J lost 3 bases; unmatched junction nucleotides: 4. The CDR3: CASSEEAGLTDTQYF. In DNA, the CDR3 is TGTGCCAGCAGTGAAGAAGCGGGATTAACAGATACGCAGTATTTT. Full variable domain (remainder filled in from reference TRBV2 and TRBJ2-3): EPEVTQTPSHQVTQMGQEVILRCVPISNHLYFYWYRQILGQKVEFLVSFYNNEISEKSEIFDDQFSVERPDGSNFTLKIRSTKLEDSAMYFCASSEEAGLTDTQYFGPGTRLTVL.

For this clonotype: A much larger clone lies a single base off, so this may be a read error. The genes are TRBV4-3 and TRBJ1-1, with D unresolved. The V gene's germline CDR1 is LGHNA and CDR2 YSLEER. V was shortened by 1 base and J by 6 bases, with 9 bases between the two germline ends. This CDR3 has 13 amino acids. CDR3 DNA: TGCGCCAGCAGCCAAGGGAGCCGGGCTGAAGCTTTCTTT. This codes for CASSQGSRAEAFF.

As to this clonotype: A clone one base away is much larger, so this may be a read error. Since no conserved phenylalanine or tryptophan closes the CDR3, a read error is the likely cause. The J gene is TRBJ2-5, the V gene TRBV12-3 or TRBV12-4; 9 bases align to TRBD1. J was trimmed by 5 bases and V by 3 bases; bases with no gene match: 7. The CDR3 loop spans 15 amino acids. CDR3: CASSFGTGSGETQYY. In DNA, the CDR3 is TGTGCCAGCAGTTTCGGGACAGGGTCGGGCGAGACCCAGTACTAC.

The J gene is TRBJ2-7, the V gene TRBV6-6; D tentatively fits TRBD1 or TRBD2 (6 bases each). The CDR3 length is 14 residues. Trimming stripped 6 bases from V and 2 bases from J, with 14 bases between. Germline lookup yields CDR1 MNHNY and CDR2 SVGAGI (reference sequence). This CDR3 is CASRTPGATYEQYF. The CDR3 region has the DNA TGTGCCAGCAGGACGCCGGGGGCGACCTACGAGCAGTACTTC.